This TCR beta chain was identified in a study of T cell repertoires in cytomegalovirus infection. Study as a whole: Matching HLA type and CMV infection were both indicated by public TCR beta signatures. Study-wide results and limits: The ex vivo response showed dominance by HLA-C-restricted CMV-specific TCR beta clonotypes.

This clonotype was counted between two and nine times. The target antigen is unknown. TCRdb reanalysed the reads using MiXCR and keeps one entry per CDR3 protein. The sample lists some 590,000 distinct CDR3 sequences, 40% occurring once. Trimming took 1 base from V and 4 from J, leaving 5 bases between them. The germline gives CDR1 LGHNA, CDR2 YSLEER. The CDR3 is made up of 14 amino acids. The TCR comes from a human donor in good health (CMV status not recorded). Some clones in this sample may be carry-over from other donors' samples. The V gene is TRBV4-3, the J gene TRBJ1-6; no clear D. This specimen was cultured PBMCs, taken from culture after CMV antigen stimulation. CDR3 sequence reads: CASSQGLYNSPLHF. The CDR3 region has the DNA TGCGCCAGCAGCCAAGGACTTTATAATTCACCCCTCCACTTT.